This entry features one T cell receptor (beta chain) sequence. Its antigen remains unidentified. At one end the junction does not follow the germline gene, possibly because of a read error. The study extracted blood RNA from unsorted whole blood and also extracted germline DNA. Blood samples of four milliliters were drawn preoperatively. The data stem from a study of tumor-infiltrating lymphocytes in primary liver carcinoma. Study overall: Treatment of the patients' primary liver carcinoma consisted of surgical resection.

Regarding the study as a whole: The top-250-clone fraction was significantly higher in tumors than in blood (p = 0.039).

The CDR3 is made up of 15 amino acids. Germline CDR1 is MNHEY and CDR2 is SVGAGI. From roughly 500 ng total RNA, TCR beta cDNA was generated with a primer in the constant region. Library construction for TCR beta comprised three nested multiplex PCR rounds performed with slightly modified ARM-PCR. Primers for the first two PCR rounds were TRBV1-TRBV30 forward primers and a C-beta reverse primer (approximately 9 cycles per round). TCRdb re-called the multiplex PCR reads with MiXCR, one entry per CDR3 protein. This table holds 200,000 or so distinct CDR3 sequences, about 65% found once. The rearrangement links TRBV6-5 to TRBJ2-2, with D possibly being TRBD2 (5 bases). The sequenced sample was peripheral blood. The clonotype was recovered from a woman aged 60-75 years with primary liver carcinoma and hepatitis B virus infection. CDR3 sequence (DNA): TGTACCAGCAGACTATCAGAGACGAACACCGGGGAGCTGTTTTTT. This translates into CTSRLSETNTGELFF.